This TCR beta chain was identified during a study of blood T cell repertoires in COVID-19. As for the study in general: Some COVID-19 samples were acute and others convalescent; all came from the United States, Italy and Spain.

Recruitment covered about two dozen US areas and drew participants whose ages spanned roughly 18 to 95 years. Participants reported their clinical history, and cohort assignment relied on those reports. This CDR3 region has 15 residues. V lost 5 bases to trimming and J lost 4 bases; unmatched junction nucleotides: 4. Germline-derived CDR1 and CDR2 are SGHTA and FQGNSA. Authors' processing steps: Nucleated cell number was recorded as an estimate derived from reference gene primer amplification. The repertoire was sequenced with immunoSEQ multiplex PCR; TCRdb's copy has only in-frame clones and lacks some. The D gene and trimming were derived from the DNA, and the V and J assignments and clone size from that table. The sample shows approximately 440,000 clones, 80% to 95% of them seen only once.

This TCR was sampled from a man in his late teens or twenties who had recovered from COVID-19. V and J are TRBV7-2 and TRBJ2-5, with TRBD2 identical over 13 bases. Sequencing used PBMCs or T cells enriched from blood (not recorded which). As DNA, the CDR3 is TGTGCCAGCAGCGTCGGACTAGCGGGGGCAGAGACCCAGTACTTC. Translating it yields CASSVGLAGAETQYF.